This TCR beta chain was observed in a study of CD8+ T cells in alopecia areata. Study-wide findings and caveats: For lesional scalp, especially alopecia totalis/universalis, clonality was higher than in normal scalp.

This clone turned up a few times. The antigen is not known. Trimming pared 7 bases from V and 2 bases from J, leaving 11 bases between. Germline CDR1 and CDR2: SQVTM and ANQGSEA. This CDR3 region has 12 residues. Sorted populations comprised CD4+ and CD8+ T cells obtained from PBMCs. Reverse transcribed after extraction, RNA yielded cDNA as the sequencing template. Clones were read by immunoSEQ multiplex PCR, and TCRdb kept only the in-frame ones, dropping some. The data hold 130,000 to 150,000 clones, with 62% observed a single time. The material sequenced was CD8+ T cells sorted from blood. The sequence was collected from a human donor in good health. The chain has TRBV29-1 and TRBJ1-2; D might be TRBD1 (6 bases). The chain's CDR3 is CSAPGANYGYTF. The CDR3 DNA is TGCAGCGCCCCAGGGGCGAACTATGGCTACACCTTC.